The clone carrying this TCR beta chain rates as medium-sized. Its antigen is not known. Repertoires were generated with immunoSEQ multiplex PCR, while TCRdb's copy carries only in-frame clones and drops some. The data show around 56,000 clones, with around 81% seen just once and about 4.3% held by the top ten. This record comes from a study of OX40 agonist ivuxolimab in advanced cancers. Overall study findings and caveats: Normalized expansion of T-cell clones was also low for some nonresponders.

Germline V CDR1 and CDR2: LNHDA, SQIVND (reference sequence). The V gene lost 5 bases and the J gene lost 1 base, with 14 bases spanning the gap. The CDR3 length is 15 residues. Material: CD4+ or CD8+ T cells sorted from blood, obtained in a trial of the OX40 agonist ivuxolimab. The sequence was collected from an adult with an advanced solid tumor such as melanoma, head and neck, liver or kidney cancer. The gene calls are TRBV19 and TRBJ1-1; the D gene is possibly TRBD1 (5 bases). Here the CDR3 reads CASSPISGGNTEAFF. The CDR3 DNA is TGTGCCAGTAGTCCAATCTCCGGGGGGAACACTGAAGCTTTCTTT.